What follows describes a single TCR beta chain. The sample comes from a study of control samples from healthy donors and cancer patients. Trimming removed 3 bases from V and 5 bases from J; junction bases left unmatched: 11. CDR3 size: 17 residues. Germline lookup yields CDR1 MGHRA and CDR2 YSYEKL. This table comes from immunoSEQ multiplex PCR, and its TCRdb copy is limited to in-frame clones, with some not included. The data hold 100,000 to 150,000 clones, with about 90% observed a single time. The rearrangement links TRBV4-1 to TRBJ2-3; the match to TRBD2 covers 10 bases. This receptor was taken from a man aged 50 or older with head and neck cancer. Material for sequencing was PBMCs. The CDR3 spells CASSHLRTSGEGDTQYF. The CDR3, as DNA: TGCGCCAGCAGCCACTTAAGGACTAGCGGAGAAGGAGATACGCAGTATTTT.